This T cell receptor beta chain was sequenced during a study of T cells after yellow fever vaccination. As regards this clonotype: Its specificity is not known. At one of its ends the junction is not consistent with the germline gene, which may arise from a read error.

MiXCR was run by TCRdb on the 5' RACE reads, yielding one entry per CDR3 protein. The sample consists of fewer than 150,000 distinct CDR3 sequences, over 7% of them appearing once. General study results and limits: Detected again after the booster were most primary-vaccination clones, at about 96% CD4 and approximately 85% CD8. Researchers cautioned that FACS-sorted repertoires could harbor abundant clonotypes contaminating from the bulk population.

Sequencing was performed on CD4+ T cells sorted from PBMCs, taken 5 days after the yellow fever booster vaccination. The sequence came from a young man who received the YFV17D yellow fever vaccine.

The CDR3 loop is CTSSLSGTSGLAKNIQYF. CDR3 bases: TGTACCAGCAGTCTCTCCGGGACTAGCGGATTAGCCAAAAACATTCAGTACTTC. This chain connects TRBV3-1 to TRBJ2-4; 11 positions match TRBD2. This CDR3 comprises 18 residues. Germline V CDR1 and CDR2: LGHDT, YNNKEL (reference sequence).